In this sample, the clone carrying this TCR beta chain turned up many times. Its antigen is still unknown. The sample comes from a study of regulatory T cells in long-lasting Graves disease. General study points: Limited samples may have lowered accuracy.

CDR1 is SGHRS, CDR2 YFSETQ, per germline. The length of the CDR3 is 14 residues. V was shortened by 0 bases and J by 10 bases, with 16 bases between the two germline ends. For TCR beta, libraries came from iRepertoire HTBI primers and Arm-PCR of CDR3 regions. A single record per CDR3 protein comes from TCRdb applying MiXCR to the multiplex PCR reads. This table has about 460,000 distinct CDR3 sequences, around 15% appearing once. As for time point: newly diagnosed GD, antithyroid drugs for less than 3 months. PBMCs were the source of the RNA used for TCR sequencing. The same sample was also used in a study of T cells in Graves' hyperthyroidism and ophthalmopathy. That paper states: Blood also contained most expanded thyroid clonotypes above 0.001.

This sequence originates from a woman between 45 and 65 years old with Graves disease. The specimen comprised peripheral blood mononuclear cells (PBMCs), sampled at new diagnosis, from a patient treated with antithyroid drugs. V is TRBV5-1 and J is TRBJ1-1; TRBD1 might be the D (5 bases). In DNA, the CDR3 is TGCGCCAGCAGCTTGGACCCGGGGGGACGGGGAGCTTTCTTT. Its protein product is CASSLDPGGRGAFF. Combining the CDR3 with reference TRBV5-1 and TRBJ1-1 gives the whole variable domain KAGVTQTPRYLIKTRGQQVTLSCSPISGHRSVSWYQQTPGQGLQFLFEYFSETQRNKGNFPGRFSGRQFSNSRSEMNVSTLELGDSALYLCASSLDPGGRGAFFGQGTRLTVV.